The entry below gives a single T cell receptor beta chain sequence along with its context. A much larger clone sits a single nucleotide away, making a read error possible. The data derive from a study of T cells in Graves' hyperthyroidism and ophthalmopathy. Researchers amplified the TCR beta CDR3 regions from RNA transcripts. First-round RT-PCR of the TCR CDR3 relied on the HTBI primer set. TCRdb reprocessed the multiplex PCR reads with MiXCR, giving one entry per CDR3 protein. The data contain hundreds of thousands of distinct CDR3 sequences, about 15% of them seen just once; the ten biggest clones take up 10% to 13%. The germline gives CDR1 SNHLY, CDR2 FYNNEI. V trimming: 8 bases; J trimming: 9 bases; junction bases outside the gene matches: 15. The CDR3 totals 15 residues.

The clonotype originates from a woman aged 18-30 years with Graves' hyperthyroidism. The rearrangement uses TRBV2 and TRBJ2-1; 8 bases map to TRBD2. The sequenced sample was blood. The CDR3 DNA reads TGTGCCAGCCGCTGGGGTCGGGGGGGCGGGCCTGAGCAGTTCTTC. The encoded protein is CASRWGRGGGPEQFF.